This TCR beta chain was profiled in a study of identical twins. Study-wide results and caveats: Within twin pairs, the out-of-frame alpha sequences they shared showed excess low generation probability. Donors were not followed over many years; analysis was cross-sectional.

CDR3 length equals 12 residues. From germline, CDR1 is SEHNR and CDR2 FQNEAQ (reference sequence). V was shortened by 5 bases and J by 6 bases, with 7 bases between the two germline ends. This clonotype was seen ten or more times. No antigen is known for it. No donor was unhealthy or non-Caucasian. Each CDR3 protein gets one entry after TCRdb re-called the 5' RACE reads with MiXCR. The sample holds under 300,000 distinct CDR3 sequences, approximately 8.3% seen once. The same sample was also used in a study of yellow fever vaccine responses in identical twins. That paper notes: Convergence reportedly seemed to mark part of the twins' vaccine T cell response, with personalization marking the rest.

Sequencing used CD8+ T cells sorted from blood. The rearrangement links TRBV7-9 to TRBJ2-2; D is ambiguous. This TCR was recovered from a woman aged 18-30 years in good health. The CDR3: CASSAPAGELFF. The DNA for the CDR3 is TGTGCCAGCAGCGCTCCCGCCGGGGAGCTGTTTTTT.